This T cell receptor (beta chain) was profiled in a study of blood T cell repertoires in COVID-19. About the study: From the United States, Italy and Spain came samples of acute and convalescent COVID-19. PBMCs, B-cell-depleted T cells, or T cells provided the cDNA or gDNA that made up the material.

TCRdb keeps only in-frame clones here, not all; method: immunoSEQ multiplex PCR. The table has 200,000 to 250,000 clones, around 86% seen once. Germline V gene lookup returns CDR1 SGHNT and CDR2 YENEEA. V was clipped by 1 base and J by 4 bases, with 11 bases between them. The CDR3 totals 16 residues. This rearrangement joins TRBV11-3 to TRBJ2-6, with D possibly being TRBD2 (5 bases). The source of this sequence is a man aged 25-45 years who had recovered from COVID-19. Source material: peripheral blood. CDR3 sequence reads: CASSLAGLDGANVLTF. CDR3 bases: TGTGCCAGCAGCTTAGCGGGGTTGGACGGGGCCAACGTCCTGACTTTC.